This T cell receptor beta chain came from a study of T cells after somatic rescue of genetic block. CDR3 length: 14 amino acids. Trimming cost V 2 bases and J 5 bases; bases outside gene matches: 3. Germline V gene lookup returns CDR1 SEHNR and CDR2 FQNEAQ (reference sequence). Repertoires were generated with immunoSEQ multiplex PCR, while TCRdb's copy carries only in-frame clones and drops some. The sample yields more than 70,000 clones, just under 90% seen once. This clone was recorded only once. The source material was peripheral blood mononuclear cells (PBMCs). This rearrangement joins TRBV7-9 to TRBJ2-7; 10 bases line up with TRBD1. The TCR originated in a woman younger than 30. The CDR3 nucleotides read TGTGCCAGCAGCTTAAGGGACAGGGGACACGAGCAGTACTTC. The encoded protein is CASSLRDRGHEQYF.